This T cell receptor (beta chain) came from a study of blood T cell repertoires in COVID-19. Overall study: Nucleic acid was either cDNA or gDNA, and it came from T cells, B-cell-depleted T cells, or PBMCs.

Only a few counts were recorded for this clone. Germline V gene data show CDR1 as SGHTA and CDR2 as FQGNSA. Deletions cut 3 bases from V and 6 bases from J, with 14 bases between. CDR3 size: 14 residues. Original processing notes: Amplification of reference gene primers was used by the study to estimate nucleated cell counts. The assay was immunoSEQ multiplex PCR, and TCRdb's table has in-frame clones only and misses some. The DNA gave D and trimming, while V, J and clone size come from that table. The sample carries about 120,000 clones, 60% to 80% recorded once. The TCR sequence derives from a woman older than 75 with active or convalescent COVID-19. V gene TRBV7-2 combines with J gene TRBJ1-1; D unresolved. Sequencing input: peripheral blood. DNA for the CDR3: TGTGCCAGCAGCTTGTCGGGGATTTTCGCTGAAGCTTTCTTT. It yields the protein CASSLSGIFAEAFF.